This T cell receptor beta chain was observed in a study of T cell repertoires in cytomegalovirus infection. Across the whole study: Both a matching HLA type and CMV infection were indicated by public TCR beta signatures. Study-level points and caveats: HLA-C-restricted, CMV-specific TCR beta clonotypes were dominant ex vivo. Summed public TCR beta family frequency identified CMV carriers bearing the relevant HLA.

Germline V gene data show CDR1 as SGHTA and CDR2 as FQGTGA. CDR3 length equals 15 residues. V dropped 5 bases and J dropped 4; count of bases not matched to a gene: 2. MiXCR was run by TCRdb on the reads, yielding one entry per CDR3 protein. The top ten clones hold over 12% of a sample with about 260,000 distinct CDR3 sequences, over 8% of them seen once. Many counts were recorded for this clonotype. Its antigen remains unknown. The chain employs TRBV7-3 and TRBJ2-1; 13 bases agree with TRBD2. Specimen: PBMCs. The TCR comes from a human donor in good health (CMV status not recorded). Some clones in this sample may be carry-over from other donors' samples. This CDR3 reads CASSQTSGGYNEQFF. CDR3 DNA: TGTGCCAGCAGCCAGACTAGCGGGGGGTACAATGAGCAGTTCTTC.